This record covers a single TCR beta chain. The antigen remains unidentified. RNA, at roughly 0.5 to 1 ug, was reverse transcribed with random hexamers. The authors amplified TCR beta CDR3 across 54 Vbeta and 13 Jbeta using immunoSEQ multiplex PCR. TCRdb re-analysed the immunoSEQ multiplex PCR reads in MiXCR, keeping a single row per CDR3 protein. The sample holds about 77,000 distinct CDR3 sequences; roughly 91% are singletons and the top ten take 0.5% to 0.65%. Sequencing of TCR beta drew on CD8+ and CD4+ T cells from blood. The data derive from a study of CD8 T cells in Susac syndrome. Study-wide points: In its TCR sequencing and HLA analysis, the study acknowledged that the number of individuals was relatively small.

Trimming cost V 4 bases and J 1 base, with 10 bases left between them. Germline V gene sequence: CDR1 MNHEY, CDR2 SMNVEV (reference sequence). The CDR3 has 14 amino acids. This chain links TRBV27 with TRBJ1-1; D perhaps matches TRBD1 (6 bases). The TCR originated in a human donor with Susac syndrome. Sequencing was performed on CD4+ T cells from PBMCs. The CDR3: CASSYSRGNTEAFF. DNA for the CDR3: TGTGCCAGCAGTTACTCCAGGGGGAACACTGAAGCTTTCTTT.